The following is a TCR beta chain sequence with its context. Here immunoSEQ multiplex PCR was the method, and the copy in TCRdb shows in-frame clones only, minus some. The table shows roughly 71,000 clones, with under 95% occurring only once. This entry comes from a study of T cells after somatic rescue of genetic block. CDR3 length: 14 amino acids. V was pared by 3 bases and J by 2 bases, with 10 bases between. Germline loops: CDR1 MNHEY, CDR2 SVGAGI. Sequenced: peripheral blood mononuclear cells (PBMCs). This clonotype was sampled from a man between 25 and 39 years old. This rearrangement joins TRBV6-5 to TRBJ1-2, with TRBD1 as a possible D gene (6 bases). Written as DNA, the CDR3 is TGTGCCAGCAGTTATTCAGGGGTGAACTATGGCTACACCTTC. Translation gives CASSYSGVNYGYTF.